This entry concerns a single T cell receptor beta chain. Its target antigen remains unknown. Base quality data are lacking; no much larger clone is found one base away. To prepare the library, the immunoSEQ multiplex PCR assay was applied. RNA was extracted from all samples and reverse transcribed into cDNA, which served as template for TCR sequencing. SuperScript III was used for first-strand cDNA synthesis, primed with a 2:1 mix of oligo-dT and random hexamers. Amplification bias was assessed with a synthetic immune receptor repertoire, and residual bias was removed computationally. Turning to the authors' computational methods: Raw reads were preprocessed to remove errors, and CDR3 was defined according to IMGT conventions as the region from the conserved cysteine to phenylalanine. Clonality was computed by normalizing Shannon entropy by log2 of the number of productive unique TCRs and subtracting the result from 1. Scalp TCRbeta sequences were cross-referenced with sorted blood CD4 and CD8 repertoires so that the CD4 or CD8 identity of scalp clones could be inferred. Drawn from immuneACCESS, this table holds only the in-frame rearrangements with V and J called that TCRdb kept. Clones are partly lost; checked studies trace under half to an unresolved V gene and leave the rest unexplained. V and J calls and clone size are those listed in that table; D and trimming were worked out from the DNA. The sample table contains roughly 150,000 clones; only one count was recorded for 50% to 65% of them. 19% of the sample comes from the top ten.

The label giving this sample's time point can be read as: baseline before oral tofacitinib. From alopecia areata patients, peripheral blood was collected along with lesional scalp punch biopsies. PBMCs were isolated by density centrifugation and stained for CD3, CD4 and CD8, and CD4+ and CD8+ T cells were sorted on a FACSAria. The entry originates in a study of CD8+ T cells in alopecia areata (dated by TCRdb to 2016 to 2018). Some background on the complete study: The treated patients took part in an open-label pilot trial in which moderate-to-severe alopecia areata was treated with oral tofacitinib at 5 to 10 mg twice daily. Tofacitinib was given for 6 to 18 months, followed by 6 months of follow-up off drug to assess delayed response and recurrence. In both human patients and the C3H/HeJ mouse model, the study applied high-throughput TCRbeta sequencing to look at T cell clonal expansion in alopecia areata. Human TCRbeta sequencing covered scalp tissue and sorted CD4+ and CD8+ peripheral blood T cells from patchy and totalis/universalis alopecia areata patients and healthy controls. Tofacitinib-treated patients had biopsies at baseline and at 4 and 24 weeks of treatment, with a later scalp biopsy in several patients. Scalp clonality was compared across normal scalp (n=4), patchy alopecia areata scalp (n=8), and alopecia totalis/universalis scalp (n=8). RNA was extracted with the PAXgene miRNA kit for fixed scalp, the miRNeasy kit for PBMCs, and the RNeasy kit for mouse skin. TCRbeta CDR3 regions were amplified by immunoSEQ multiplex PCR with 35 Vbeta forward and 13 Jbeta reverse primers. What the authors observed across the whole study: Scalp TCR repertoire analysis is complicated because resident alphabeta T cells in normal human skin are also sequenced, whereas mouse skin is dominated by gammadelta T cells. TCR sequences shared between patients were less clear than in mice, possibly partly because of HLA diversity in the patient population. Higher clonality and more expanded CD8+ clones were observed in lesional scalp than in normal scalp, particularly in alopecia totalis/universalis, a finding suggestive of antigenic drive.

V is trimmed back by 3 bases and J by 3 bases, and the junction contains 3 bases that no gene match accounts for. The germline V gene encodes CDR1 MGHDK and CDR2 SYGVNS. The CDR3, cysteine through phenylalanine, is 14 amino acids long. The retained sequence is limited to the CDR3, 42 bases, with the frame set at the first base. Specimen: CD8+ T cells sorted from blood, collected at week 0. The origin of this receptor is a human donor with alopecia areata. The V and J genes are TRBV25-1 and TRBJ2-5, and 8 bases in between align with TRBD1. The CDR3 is CASSDATGEETQYF. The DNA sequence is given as TGTGCCAGCAGTGACGCGACAGGGGAAGAGACCCAGTACTTC. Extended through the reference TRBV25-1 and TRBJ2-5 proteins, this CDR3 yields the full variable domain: EADIYQTPRYLVIGTGKKITLECSQTMGHDKMYWYQQDPGMELHLIHYSYGVNSTEKGDLSSESTVSRIRTEHFPLTLESARPSHTSQYLCASSDATGEETQYFGPGTRLLVL.